Presented here are 9 T cell receptor beta chains from one specimen sequenced in a study of CD8 T cells in Susac syndrome. RNA in amounts of roughly 0.5 to 1 ug was reverse transcribed with random hexamers. TCRdb re-derived calls from the immunoSEQ multiplex PCR reads in MiXCR, one entry per CDR3 protein. The sample consists of some 94,000 distinct CDR3 sequences, 85% to 95% of them appearing once. Sequenced input: CD4+ T cells from PBMCs. Receptors originate from a human donor with Susac syndrome.

The rearrangement uses TRBV21-1 and TRBJ2-7; TRBD2 is the table's D call and was not checked against the DNA. TRBV21-1 constitutes a pseudogene. This CDR3 has 12 amino acids. This CDR3 is CASVSSGVEQYF. The CDR3 nucleotides are TGTGCCAGCGTGTCTAGCGGAGTAGAGCAGTACTTC.

The genes are TRBV27 and TRBJ2-7, with D possibly matching TRBD1 (5 bases). The CDR3 covers 14 residues. Deletions cut 9 bases from V and 2 bases from J, with 17 bases between. Germline CDR1 reads MNHEY; CDR2 reads SMNVEV (reference sequence). The CDR3 loop is CASGASTGPYEQYF. DNA of the CDR3: TGTGCCAGTGGAGCCTCCACAGGACCCTACGAGCAGTACTTC.

The chain couples TRBV7-2 to TRBJ2-5, with D maybe TRBD2 (6 bases). The CDR3 is 16 amino acids. The V and J ends lost 6 bases and 3 bases respectively, with 20 bases between them. Germline CDR1 reads SGHTA; CDR2 reads FQGNSA. The CDR3, as DNA: TGTGCCAGCAGTCCACCGGGACTGGGATTTAAAGAGACCCAGTACTTC. Encoded protein: CASSPPGLGFKETQYF.

V gene TRBV19 combines with J gene TRBJ1-1; D unresolved. The CDR3 loop spans 12 amino acids. The V end was cut by 6 bases, the J end by 1 base, with 6 bases between. CDR1 is LNHDA, CDR2 SQIVND, per germline (reference sequence). For the CDR3, the DNA is TGTGCCAGTAGCCCCCCGAACACTGAAGCTTTCTTT. It encodes CASSPPNTEAFF.

The rearrangement joins TRBV3-1 to TRBJ2-7, with TRBD1 matching 8 bases. CDR1 is LGHDT, CDR2 YNNKEL, per germline (reference sequence). The CDR3 length is 15 residues. The trim removed 1 base at V and 4 bases at J, leaving 6 bases unmatched. CDR3 nucleotide sequence: TGTGCCAGCAGCCAAGGGACAGGGTATGGATACGAGCAGTACTTC. Translating gives CASSQGTGYGYEQYF.

The V gene is TRBV7-7, the J gene TRBJ2-5, with TRBD2 identical over 11 bases. V shed 5 bases, J shed 5 bases, and the junction held 4 bases outside the gene matches. Germline CDR1 and CDR2: SSHAT and FNYEAQ (reference sequence). This CDR3 region has 14 residues. The DNA for the CDR3 is TGTGCCAGCAGCGCGCGACTAGCGGGGGAGACCCAGTACTTC. It yields the protein CASSARLAGETQYF.

The chain joins TRBV6-5 to TRBJ1-1; D uncertain. CDR1 and CDR2 (germline): MNHEY, SVGAGI. Trimming took off 0 bases at V and 8 bases at J, with 10 bases between the two ends. This CDR3 comprises 13 residues. CDR3 bases: TGTGCCAGCAGTTACTCGAGTCAGCGGGAAGCTTTCTTT. Its translation is CASSYSSQREAFF.

This clonotype appeared a single time. This chain joins TRBV9 and TRBJ2-1; TRBD2 aligns across 11 bases. The CDR3 length is 14 residues. Unmatched junction bases numbered 9, after V lost 1 base and J lost 15 bases. Germline CDR1 SGDLS, CDR2 YYNGEE. CDR3 loop: CASSVKLAGAPPFF. In nucleotides, the CDR3 is TGTGCCAGCAGCGTAAAACTAGCGGGGGCCCCCCCGTTCTTC.

J is TRBJ1-6 and V is TRBV6-5; D is ambiguous. V dropped 4 bases and J dropped 14 bases, with 15 bases sitting between them. From germline, CDR1 is MNHEY and CDR2 SVGAGI. This CDR3 has 13 residues. The CDR3 reads CASSSRTERTLHF. The DNA of the CDR3 is TGTGCCAGCAGTTCGAGGACGGAAAGGACCCTCCACTTT.